This T cell receptor (beta chain) was profiled in a study of blood T cell repertoires in COVID-19 (dated by TCRdb to 2018 to 2021). Notes on the research overall: Collaborator samples came from the United States, Italy and Spain and covered acute and convalescent phases of COVID-19. The prospective study material was composed of cDNA or gDNA derived from T cells, B-cell-depleted T cells, or PBMCs. Deeply sampled blood TCRbeta repertoires from subjects exposed to, actively infected with, or recovered from COVID-19 were included in the dataset. The repertoires were released in a freely available public database meant as a resource for research on the immune response to SARS-CoV-2. Samples came from the ongoing ImmuneRACE study (first 160 participants) plus 1,254 subjects from 6 global collaborators. Nearly every sample came with metadata listing a de-identified subject ID, COVID-19 status, age in years and sex. Where HLA class I and class II types were available, the types were taken from metadata supplied by the sample provider, not from assay-based typing. Broader findings and caveats from the paper: Clinical and demographic metadata were provided uncurated, with the amount varying by source and participant.

Notes on this clone: The specificity of this receptor is unknown. One base away there is no much larger clone; base qualities are not given.

Collaborating institutions collected whole blood in K2EDTA tubes following their own protocols. For TCRbeta analysis, collaborators shipped samples as frozen whole blood, isolated PBMCs, or DNA extracted from either of those sample types. TCRbeta CDR3 regions were amplified from genomic DNA using the immunoSEQ Assay, a bias-controlled multiplex PCR. In the paper's pipeline: Nucleated cell counts per sample were estimated from amplification of reference gene primers within the assay. Sequence reads were collapsed and filtered to measure the absolute abundance of every unique TCRbeta CDR3 rearrangement. For each sample, productive Simpson clonality was calculated as the square root of Simpson's diversity index across productive rearrangements. Sourced from immuneACCESS, this table was stored by TCRdb with only in-frame sequences that have V and J called. A share of the clones is absent; for the studies checked, an unresolved V gene accounts for under half, and the remainder has no known explanation. V and J calls and clone size are those listed in that table; D and trimming were worked out from the DNA. This sample holds some 220,000 clones; around 82% were observed only once. 7.2% of the sample is taken by the ten largest.

The cysteine opens and the phenylalanine closes a CDR3 of 15 amino acids. The only DNA kept is the CDR3, 45 bases in frame from the first base. Based on the germline V gene (reference sequence), the CDR1 and CDR2 sequences are GTSNPN and SVGIG. Here V drops 4 bases and J drops 2 bases, and the junction holds 7 bases not matched to any gene. The sequence came from a woman aged 70-85 years with acute or convalescent COVID-19. Recombination linked TRBV30 to TRBJ2-2, and TRBD1 aligns with 7 junction nucleotides. Sequencing input: peripheral blood. The DNA sequence is as follows: TGTGCCTGGAATCGGGGACAGAGTAACACCGGGGAGCTGTTTTTT. It specifies CAWNRGQSNTGELFF.